This T cell receptor beta chain was sequenced in a study of breast tumors, draining lymph nodes, adjacent tissues (dated by TCRdb to about 2016). About the full investigation: The study compared TCR beta repertoires across tumor, adjacent nontumor tissue and axillary lymph nodes from breast cancer patients. In human breast cancer, the study set out to assess how tumor, surrounding tissue and draining lymph node repertoires relate to one another and whether T cells might be exchanged between them. The investigation overall reported the following: The similarity between tumor and nontumor tissue repertoires was significantly greater in luminal-like breast cancer than in basal-like breast cancer. The study presented the conclusion that tumor T cells originate in lymph nodes as consistent with a hypothesis, not as something directly demonstrated. The data were judged consistent with most tumor T cells deriving from the lymph node and then expanding within tumor tissue. Tumor T-cell repertoires showed less diversity than lymph node repertoires and more diversity than nontumor tissue repertoires, and tumor T-cell repertoires showed preferential V and J gene usage.

Trimming at the junction amounts to 0 bases on V and 5 bases on J, and the germline ends lie 14 bases apart. CDR3 length: 16 amino acids, cysteine to phenylalanine. Here the CDR3 DNA is all that survives: 48 bases in frame from base 1. CDR1 and CDR2 are read off the germline V gene as SGHTS and YDEGEE. Worth noting for this clonotype: It lacks a known antigen. No much larger clone exists at a distance of one base, and base qualities are not known.

The run used an Illumina HiSeq 2000. Multiplex PCR amplification was used to build the TCR beta chain libraries. High-throughput sequencing was used to analyze the amplified TCR beta chain products. Using fastp at Q25 and MiXCR, TCRdb reprocessed the public reads and kept productive beta chains. When rows share a CDR3 protein, they turn into one entry using the most common DNA and genes. The sample yields some 47,000 distinct CDR3 sequences; under 45% were counted once. Over 9.5% of the sample is held by the ten biggest clonotypes. The TCR comes from a female donor with breast cancer. Some clones in this sample may be carry-over from other donors' samples. The rearranged chain carries TRBV5-8 and TRBJ1-4, with the D gene uncertain. The sample taken for sequencing was breast tumor tissue. The nucleotides read TGTGCCAGCAGCTTGGGAGGGCCGACGGGGAATGAAAAACTGTTTTTT. This yields the protein CASSLGGPTGNEKLFF.